Reported below is one TCR beta chain. Trimming cost V 3 bases and J 7 bases, with 13 bases left between them. CDR1 and CDR2 (germline): SEHNR, FQNEAQ (reference sequence). CDR3 size: 14 residues. The record originates from a study of beta chain features in type 1 diabetes. As every portion of the isolated RNA was reverse transcribed, the sequencing read expressed TCRB transcripts. Measured with immunoSEQ multiplex PCR; TCRdb has only the in-frame clones, and not every one. The table has around 500,000 clones, approximately 31% seen once; the top ten hold around 0.065%. Populations obtained by sorting all exceeded 95% purity.

Material: naive CD4+ T cells from blood. The genes are TRBV7-9 and TRBJ2-1; no reliable D call. The sequence was collected from a man in his late teens or twenties in good health. The CDR3 reads CASSFDLPINEQFF. In DNA, the CDR3 is TGTGCCAGCAGCTTCGACCTTCCTATAAATGAGCAGTTCTTC. The whole variable domain, filled in from reference TRBV7-9 and TRBJ2-1, reads DTGVSQNPRHKITKRGQNVTFRCDPISEHNRLYWYRQTLGQGPEFLTYFQNEAQLEKSRLLSDRFSAERPKGSFSTLEIQRTEQGDSAMYLCASSFDLPINEQFFGPGTRLTVL.